The 18 T cell receptor beta chains below come from one sample, sequenced in a study of OX40 agonist ivuxolimab in advanced cancers. TCRdb's table, derived via immunoSEQ multiplex PCR, lists solely in-frame clones and lacks some. The sample contains roughly 100,000 clones, about 90% of which appear only once. Sequencing used CD4+ or CD8+ T cells sorted from blood, obtained in a trial of the OX40 agonist ivuxolimab. The source of these receptors is an adult with an advanced solid tumor such as melanoma, head and neck, liver or kidney cancer.

The rearrangement uses TRBV6-1 and TRBJ1-1; D remains unclear. Germline-derived CDR1 and CDR2 are MNHNS and SASEGT. The CDR3 has 13 amino acids. The V gene lost 6 bases and the J gene lost 1 base, with 9 bases spanning the gap. CDR3: CASSYVPNTEAFF. CDR3 in DNA: TGTGCCAGCAGCTACGTTCCGAACACTGAAGCTTTCTTT.

This clone was detected once. This rearrangement joins TRBV20-1 to TRBJ2-5, with D unclear. This CDR3 is 11 amino acids long. The germline CDR1 and CDR2 sequences are DFQATT and SNEGSKA (reference sequence). Between the trimmed V and J ends, which lost 1 base and 4 bases, there was a span of 4 bases. This CDR3 is CSARVRETQYF. CDR3 sequence (DNA): TGCAGTGCTAGAGTAAGAGAGACCCAGTACTTC.

The rearrangement uses TRBV4-2 and TRBJ2-1, with TRBD2 identical over 7 bases. CDR1 is LGHNA, CDR2 YNFKEQ, per germline. This CDR3 is 16 amino acids long. The junction had 5 bases not matched to a gene; V was cut back by 3 bases and J by 0 bases. CDR3 sequence reads: CASSQGGTYSYNEQFF. CDR3 DNA: TGTGCCAGCAGCCAGGGGGGGACCTACTCCTACAATGAGCAGTTCTTC.

This chain connects TRBV5-4 to TRBJ1-1; D is unresolved. The CDR3 extends over 14 amino acids. Germline V gives CDR1 SGHNT, CDR2 YYREEE (reference sequence). Trimming removed 1 base at V and 5 bases at J, with 12 bases between. CDR3 coding DNA: TGTGCCAGCAGCTTGTATGGGGTATGGACTGAAGCTTTCTTT. Encoded protein: CASSLYGVWTEAFF.

The chain uses TRBV6-1 and TRBJ2-2, with 8 bases matching TRBD2. Germline V CDR1 and CDR2: MNHNS, SASEGT. The trim removed 4 bases at V and 5 bases at J, leaving 6 bases unmatched. The CDR3 covers 15 residues. The CDR3 DNA is TGTGCCAGCAGTGGCGTAGCGGGACGGACCGGGGAGCTGTTTTTT. Translated, it gives CASSGVAGRTGELFF.

The rearrangement links TRBV7-2 to TRBJ2-1, with D maybe TRBD2 (5 bases). Germline-derived CDR1 and CDR2 are SGHTA and FQGNSA. Trimming removed 5 bases at V and 0 bases at J, with 11 bases between. CDR3 size: 15 residues. CDR3 sequence reads: CASSELGSSYNEQFF. Written as DNA, the CDR3 is TGTGCCAGCAGCGAGTTGGGGAGCTCCTACAATGAGCAGTTCTTC. Complete variable domain (other parts from reference TRBV7-2 and TRBJ2-1): GAGVSQSPSNKVTEKGKDVELRCDPISGHTALYWYRQSLGQGLEFLIYFQGNSAPDKSGLPSDRFSAERTGGSVSTLTIQRTQQEDSAVYLCASSELGSSYNEQFFGPGTRLTVL.

This chain uses TRBV2 with TRBJ2-5; tentatively, D is TRBD1 or TRBD2 (6 bases each). V was cut by 7 bases and J by 7 bases, with 25 bases left in between. The CDR3 spans 16 residues. Germline lookup yields CDR1 SNHLY and CDR2 FYNNEI. This CDR3 is CASKGGLDRNLGTQYF. The DNA for the CDR3 is TGTGCCAGCAAAGGGGGACTGGACCGAAACCTGGGGACCCAGTACTTC.

This clone was counted a single time. The V and J genes are TRBV6-6 and TRBJ1-4, with 7 bases lining up with TRBD1. CDR1 is MNHNY, CDR2 SVGAGI, per germline (reference sequence). The CDR3 spans 13 residues. The V segment lost 4 bases and the J segment 6 bases; nucleotides outside the gene matches: 2. The CDR3 DNA is TGTGCCAGCAGTTTTCAGGGGGATGAAAAACTGTTTTTT. It is translated as CASSFQGDEKLFF.

The chain combines TRBV5-1 with TRBJ1-4, with TRBD1 matching over 9 bases. CDR3 length: 14 residues. Germline V CDR1 and CDR2: SGHRS, YFSETQ. With 4 bases clipped from V and 8 bases from J, the junction kept 6 bases outside the gene matches. The DNA of the CDR3 is TGCGCCAGCAGCCCGGGACAGGGAGACGAAAAACTGTTTTTT. Encoded protein: CASSPGQGDEKLFF.

This clone was seen just once. This chain joins TRBV5-1 and TRBJ2-5; D not certain. The V end lost 0 bases, the J end lost 4 bases, and 10 bases lay between the germline ends. CDR3 length: 14 amino acids. Per germline, CDR1 SGHRS and CDR2 YFSETQ. The CDR3 sequence is CASSLVPLGETQYF. The CDR3 bases are TGCGCCAGCAGCTTGGTCCCGTTGGGAGAGACCCAGTACTTC.

This sequence joins TRBV28 and TRBJ2-7; D call uncertain. The CDR3 contains 12 residues. Germline CDR1 is MDHEN and CDR2 is SYDVKM. V shed 5 bases and J shed 3 bases, with 8 bases lying between them. The CDR3 is CASSPHLYEQYF. In nucleotides, the CDR3 is TGTGCCAGCAGTCCCCATCTCTACGAGCAGTACTTC. Full variable domain (remainder filled in from reference TRBV28 and TRBJ2-7): DVKVTQSSRYLVKRTGEKVFLECVQDMDHENMFWYRQDPGLGLRLIYFSYDVKMKEKGDIPEGYSVSREKKERFSLILESASTNQTSMYLCASSPHLYEQYFGPGTRLTVT.

V usage is TRBV7-9 and J usage is TRBJ2-1; TRBD2 matches 9 bases. In germline, CDR1 is SEHNR, CDR2 FQNEAQ (reference sequence). V lost 0 bases and J lost 7; bases outside the gene matches: 4. The CDR3 contains 15 residues. CDR3 in DNA: TGTGCCAGCAGCTTAGCTAGCGGGAGTTGGAATGAGCAGTTCTTC. It translates to CASSLASGSWNEQFF.

V is TRBV7-9 and J is TRBJ2-3; 7 bases are a match to TRBD2. The germline CDR1 and CDR2 sequences are SEHNR and FQNEAQ (reference sequence). The CDR3 totals 15 residues. V lost 5 bases and J lost 5; bases outside the gene matches: 10. CDR3 protein: CASSTRAGTGDTQYF. CDR3 sequence (DNA): TGTGCCAGCAGCACGAGAGCGGGGACGGGAGATACGCAGTATTTT.

The gene calls are TRBV6-5 and TRBJ2-3, with D possibly matching TRBD2 (5 bases). V gave up 6 bases and J gave up 2 bases, with 15 bases separating them. From germline, CDR1 is MNHEY and CDR2 SVGAGI. This CDR3 has 15 residues. CDR3 sequence (DNA): TGTGCCAGCAGGGGCGCGACGGGGAACACAGATACGCAGTATTTT. It codes for CASRGATGNTDTQYF.

This CDR3 reads CASSPQGNQPQHF. In DNA, the CDR3 is TGTGCCAGCAGCCCACAGGGGAATCAGCCCCAGCATTTT. This chain links TRBV7-2 with TRBJ1-5, with 7 positions matching TRBD1. J gave up 4 bases and V 5 bases, and 2 bases lay outside the gene matches. From germline, CDR1 is SGHTA and CDR2 FQGNSA. The CDR3 has 13 residues.

The V call is TRBV5-1, the J call TRBJ2-6, with a weak D call TRBD1 (6 bases). This CDR3 is 17 amino acids long. The ends were cut back, 0 bases at V and 2 bases at J, with 12 bases in the middle. The germline gives CDR1 SGHRS, CDR2 YFSETQ. CDR3 sequence reads: CASSLEGHTAGANVLTF. The CDR3 DNA follows: TGCGCCAGCAGCTTGGAGGGACATACAGCTGGGGCCAACGTCCTGACTTTC. Complete variable domain (other parts from reference TRBV5-1 and TRBJ2-6): KAGVTQTPRYLIKTRGQQVTLSCSPISGHRSVSWYQQTPGQGLQFLFEYFSETQRNKGNFPGRFSGRQFSNSRSEMNVSTLELGDSALYLCASSLEGHTAGANVLTFGAGSRLTVL.

The rearrangement uses TRBV27 and TRBJ2-7; 12 positions match TRBD2. Unmatched junction bases numbered 15, after V lost 6 bases and J lost 3 bases. The CDR3 contains 18 residues. From germline, CDR1 is MNHEY and CDR2 SMNVEV (reference sequence). This CDR3 reads CASSHYILAGGKIYEQYF. CDR3 bases: TGTGCCAGCAGCCATTATATCCTAGCGGGAGGGAAAATCTACGAGCAGTACTTC.

The chain employs TRBV30 and TRBJ2-6; D is uncertain. Germline V gene sequence: CDR1 GTSNPN, CDR2 SVGIG (reference sequence). The V end was cut by 5 bases, the J end by 4 bases, with 9 bases between. The CDR3 extends over 13 amino acids. The CDR3 DNA is TGTGCCTGGGCATTGGGGGGGGCCAACGTCCTGACTTTC. Translating it yields CAWALGGANVLTF.